The clone carrying this TCR beta chain was seen just once. Its antigen is as yet unknown. This CDR3 contains 13 residues. V was cut by 2 bases and J by 3 bases, with 9 bases left in between. Looked up from germline, CDR1 is SGHRS and CDR2 is YFSETQ. The sample originates from a study of OX40 agonist ivuxolimab in advanced cancers. Whole-study results and caveats: People who partly responded at 0.1-3.0 mg/kg had some of the least clonal expansion seen. At 0.1 to 3.0 mg/kg, clonal expansion of CD4+ and CD8+ blood T cells had occurred by week 6. A proportion of nonresponders additionally exhibited low normalized T-cell clonal expansion.

Sequencing was performed with immunoSEQ multiplex PCR; in TCRdb, only in-frame clones are kept and a portion is missing. The table lists tens of thousands of clones, roughly nine tenths of them singletons. This specimen was CD4+ or CD8+ T cells sorted from blood, taken in a trial of the OX40 agonist ivuxolimab. This chain joins TRBV5-1 and TRBJ2-7; D might be TRBD2 (5 bases). The clonotype originates from an adult with an advanced solid tumor such as melanoma, head and neck, liver or kidney cancer. The CDR3 is CASSFGLSYEQYF. CDR3 in DNA: TGCGCCAGCAGCTTCGGACTTAGCTACGAGCAGTACTTC. The whole variable domain, remainder taken from reference TRBV5-1 and TRBJ2-7, is KAGVTQTPRYLIKTRGQQVTLSCSPISGHRSVSWYQQTPGQGLQFLFEYFSETQRNKGNFPGRFSGRQFSNSRSEMNVSTLELGDSALYLCASSFGLSYEQYFGPGTRLTVT.